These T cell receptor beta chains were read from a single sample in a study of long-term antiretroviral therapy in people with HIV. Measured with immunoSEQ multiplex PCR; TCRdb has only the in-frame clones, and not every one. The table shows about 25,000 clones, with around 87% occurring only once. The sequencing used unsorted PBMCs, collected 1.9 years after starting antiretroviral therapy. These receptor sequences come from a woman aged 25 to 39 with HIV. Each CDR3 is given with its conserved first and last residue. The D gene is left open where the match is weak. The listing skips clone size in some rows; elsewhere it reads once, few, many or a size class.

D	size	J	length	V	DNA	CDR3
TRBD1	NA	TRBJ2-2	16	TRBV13	TGTGCCAGCACCCTTCGACAGGGGGCTCGGACCGGGGAGCTGTTTTTT	CASTLRQGARTGELFF
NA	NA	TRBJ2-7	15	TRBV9	TGTGCCAGCAGCGCAGACGGAGGGGGATACGGCGAGCAGTACTTC	CASSADGGGYGEQYF
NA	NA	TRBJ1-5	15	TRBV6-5	TGTGCCAGCAGTTACTCGGGAGGACACAATCAGCCCCAGCATTTT	CASSYSGGHNQPQHF
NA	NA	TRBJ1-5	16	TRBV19	TGTGCCAGTAGTAGCCCGGGACTCAGTACCCATCAGCCTCAGCATTTT	CASSSPGLSTHQPQHF
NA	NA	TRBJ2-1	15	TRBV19	TGTGCCAGTAGTATCCCGTCTACCTCCTACAATGAGCAGTTCTTC	CASSIPSTSYNEQFF
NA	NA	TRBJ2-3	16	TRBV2	TGTGCCAGCTCCGGGGTAAGGGGAGGCGGCACAGATACGCAGTATTTT	CASSGVRGGGTDTQYF
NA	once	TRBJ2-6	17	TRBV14	TGTGCCAGCAGCCCTCAGGGACGTATCTCTGGGGCCAACGTCCTGACTTTC	CASSPQGRISGANVLTF
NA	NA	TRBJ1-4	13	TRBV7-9	TGTGCCAGCAGCTTGGGTGGGGACGAAAAACTGTTTTTT	CASSLGGDEKLFF
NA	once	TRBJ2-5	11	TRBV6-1	TGTGCCAGCAGTGACCCTGAGACCCAGTACTTC	CASSDPETQYF
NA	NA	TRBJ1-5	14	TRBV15	TGTGCCACCAGCTACGTTTCCCGGGCGCAGCCCCAGCATTTT	CATSYVSRAQPQHF
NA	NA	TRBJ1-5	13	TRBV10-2	TGCGCCAGCAGTGGGCAAAGCAATCAGCCCCAGCATTTT	CASSGQSNQPQHF
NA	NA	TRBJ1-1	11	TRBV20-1	TGCAGTGCTAGCCAGTCTAAGGGAGCTTTCTTT	CSASQSKGAFF
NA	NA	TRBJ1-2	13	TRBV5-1	TGCGCCAGCAGCCCCCCGGAGGGCTATGGCTACACCTTC	CASSPPEGYGYTF
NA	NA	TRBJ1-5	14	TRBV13	TGTGCCAGCACCACAACGGGGTCCAATCAGCCCCAGCATTTT	CASTTTGSNQPQHF
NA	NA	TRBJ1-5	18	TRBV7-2	TGTGCCAGCAGCTTAGCCCGAGGAGGTAACAGGGTAGAACAGCCCCAGCATTTT	CASSLARGGNRVEQPQHF
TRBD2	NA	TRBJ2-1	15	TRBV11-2	TGTGCCAGCAGCTTAAGCGGGGGGGAGTACAATGAGCAGTTCTTC	CASSLSGGEYNEQFF
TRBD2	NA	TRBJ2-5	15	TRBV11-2	TGTGCCAGCAGCATTAGCGGGGGGGTGGGGGAGACCCAGTACTTC	CASSISGGVGETQYF
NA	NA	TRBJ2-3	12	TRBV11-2	TGTGCCAGCAGCCAGGGGACAGATACGCAGTATTTT	CASSQGTDTQYF
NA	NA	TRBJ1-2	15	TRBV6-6	TGTGCCAGCAGTTACGAAACCACAGGGCGTCATGGCTACACCTTC	CASSYETTGRHGYTF
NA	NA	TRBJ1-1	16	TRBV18	TGTGCCAGCTCATCAGACATAATACAAGTGAACACTGAAGCTTTCTTT	CASSSDIIQVNTEAFF
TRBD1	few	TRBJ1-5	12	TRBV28	TGTGCCAGCAGTTCAGGGGGTCAGCCCCAGCATTTT	CASSSGGQPQHF
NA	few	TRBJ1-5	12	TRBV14	TGTGCCAGCAGCCATCCCCATCAGCCCCAGCATTTT	CASSHPHQPQHF